The clone carrying this T cell receptor (beta chain) was found many times. Its target is not known. Through template switching, a universal primer site was introduced, and the cDNA contained unique molecular identifiers. TCRdb itself ran the 5' RACE reads through MiXCR, one entry per CDR3 protein. The sample lists roughly 710,000 distinct CDR3 sequences, roughly 6% seen once, with around 1.9% in the top ten. This specimen belongs to a study of identical twins. The study's findings and limits: Models predicted less out-of-frame TCR alpha sharing in monozygotic twins than was found. Twins' surplus sharing was weaker for beta out-of-frame sequences.

Sequenced: naive T cells sorted from blood. The TCR sequence derives from a man between 18 and 29 years old in good health.

The CDR3 bases are TGCGCCAGCAGCCCAGCAGGGGTGGCAACCGGGGAGCTGTTTTTT. Protein product: CASSPAGVATGELFF. This chain links TRBV5-1 with TRBJ2-2, with D perhaps matching TRBD1 (6 bases). Trimming stripped 4 bases from V and 5 bases from J, with 15 bases between. The length of the CDR3 is 15 residues. Germline CDR1 is SGHRS and CDR2 is YFSETQ.